The clone carrying this TCR beta chain was seen a few times. The antigen is not known. Only in-frame clones appear in the TCRdb table, and some are missing; sequencing was by immunoSEQ multiplex PCR. The profile shows 20,000 to 25,000 clones, about 79% of them singletons. The sample comes from a study of CD4 T cells in relation to SARS-CoV-2 and coronaviruses. Study background: The HLA restriction of the shared crossreactive spike epitopes was mapped.

This CDR3 is built from 18 residues. Before the COVID-19 pandemic, during about 2011-2019, CD4+ T cells were taken from unexposed donors. Isolation of CD4+ T cells took place after less than 13 days in culture. The chain links TRBV12-2 to TRBJ1-5; TRBD1, the table's D call, lacks a check against the DNA. TRBV12-2 is a pseudogene locus. This TCR was sampled from a human donor in good health. The specimen was CD4+ T cells from PBMCs, cultured in vitro. The CDR3 nucleotides read TGTGCAAGTCGCTTAGCTGGAGCAGGGAAGGATAGCAATCAGCCCCAGCATTTT. Its translation is CASRLAGAGKDSNQPQHF.